This T cell receptor (beta chain) was captured by sequencing in a study of cytomegalovirus exposure and HLA in healthy donors (dated by TCRdb to between 2016 and 2019). Turning to the overall study: A later analysis indicated that the 95 to 150 validation repertoires were generated on the platform also employed for the 600 to 750 repertoires of the first cohort. Besides the first cohort of 550 to 750 subjects, a separate validation cohort made up of about 120 different subjects was used. The aim of the study was to test whether cataloging public T cell receptors could identify signatures of past pathogen exposure. The study combined high-throughput TCR immunosequencing, statistical association of individual TCRs with disease status, and machine learning to predict cytomegalovirus infection status.

The library was built by means of the immunoSEQ multiplex PCR assay. In the authors' own workflow: To diagnose cytomegalovirus status from the catalog of TCR beta chain sequences, a statistical classification framework was built. Held by TCRdb, this immuneACCESS table contains in-frame sequences only and omits some clones. Under half of the omission traces to an unresolved V gene where checked; the cause of the rest is unknown. The V and J calls and clone size come from that table; D and trimming were worked out from the DNA. This sample holds 110,000 to 150,000 clones; about 94% were observed only once. The ten top clones hold over 1.5% of the sample. From cysteine to phenylalanine, the CDR3 is 17 amino acids long. The entry retains the CDR3 DNA only, 51 bases that are in frame from base 1. Deletion took 4 bases off V and 1 base off J, with a span of 18 bases between the germline ends. The CDR1 and CDR2 encoded by the germline V gene are SNHLY and FYNNEI.

The donors belonged to the validation cohort of approximately 130 subjects, which was separate from the roughly 670-subject first cohort. Remarks on this clone: Its cognate antigen has yet to be identified. Base qualities are not at hand, and no much larger clone is one base apart.

Overall results and qualifications from the work: Three of the identified cytomegalovirus-associated TCR beta chains were confirmed in vitro to be specific for cytomegalovirus antigens. While some public TCRs were present in many individuals, most TCR sequences turned up only very rarely across donors. The authors suggested that the approach could potentially be generalized to other disease states and immunological phenotypes. Subsequent analysis determined that TCRs grouped into clusters in the first cohort also showed a tendency toward co-occurrence across the 90 to 150 validation repertoires, and approximately 94% of cluster scores exceeded 0. The study gave a list of 150 to 200 TCR beta chains associated with cytomegalovirus. In both the original and validation cohorts, the classifier was reported to diagnose cytomegalovirus status with high specificity and sensitivity. A later analysis had no HLA typing for the validation cohort, so co-occurrence there was scored across all 130 or so repertoires.

The chain employs TRBV2 and TRBJ2-3, with a tentative D gene TRBD2 over 6 matching bases. This receptor was obtained from a man younger than 35 in good health and CMV-seropositive. The sample was PBMCs. The bases read TGTGCCAGCAGTGTGCTCGGGGGACGCACGGGCACAGATACGCAGTATTTT. Protein translation: CASSVLGGRTGTDTQYF.